This T cell receptor beta chain is from a study of cytomegalovirus exposure and HLA in healthy donors. The ends were cut back, 1 base at V and 9 bases at J, with 17 bases in the middle. CDR3 length: 15 amino acids. CDR1 SGDLS and CDR2 YYNGEE come from the germline V gene. Primers for the PCR totalled 60 Vbeta and 13 Jbeta. Libraries were prepared by immunoSEQ multiplex PCR; TCRdb keeps only in-frame clonotypes and omits some of them. The table records 150,000 to 200,000 clones, approximately 78% of them present only once. As for the donors, each was a healthy bone marrow donor. The chain uses TRBV9 and TRBJ2-1, with a possible D match to TRBD2 (6 bases). Sequenced material: PBMCs. The clonotype comes from a male donor in good health and CMV-seronegative. CDR3 DNA: TGTGCCAGCAGCGTACGCGGGGACTCGATGGGTGAGCAGTTCTTC. Its translation: CASSVRGDSMGEQFF.